This TCR beta chain was captured by sequencing in a study of T cell changes during pregnancy in multiple sclerosis. Using immunoSEQ multiplex PCR, the repertoire was profiled, and TCRdb retains in-frame clones only, with some absent. The sample lists 20,000 to 25,000 clones, more than 80% occurring once. The sequence was collected from a female donor in good health, enrolled as a control in a pregnancy study. The sample was CD8+ T cells from peripheral blood mononuclear cells, taken in the first trimester of pregnancy.

The CDR3 coding sequence is TGTGCCAGTAGTACTAGCTTAAGCTCCTACGAGCAGTACTTC. Translated: CASSTSLSSYEQYF. The chain uses TRBV19 and TRBJ2-7; D perhaps matches TRBD2 (5 bases). This CDR3 spans 14 amino acids. Germline-derived CDR1 and CDR2 are LNHDA and SQIVND (reference sequence). The V gene lost 4 bases and the J gene lost 0 bases, with 10 bases spanning the gap.